Presented here are 28 T cell receptor beta chains from one specimen sequenced in a study of radiation and T cells in renal cell carcinoma. The repertoire was sequenced with immunoSEQ multiplex PCR; TCRdb's copy has only in-frame clones and lacks some. The data contain 120,000 to 150,000 clones, less than 90% of them singletons. Time point: baseline pretreatment blood. Treatment meaning: 15 Gy SBRT to primary tumor, nephrectomy 4 weeks later. Specimen: blood, collected from a patient whose treatment included radiotherapy and nephrectomy. The receptors originated from a woman in her 70s with renal cell carcinoma.

The chain carries TRBV5-4 and TRBJ2-5, with 7 bases that match TRBD1. This CDR3 comprises 15 residues. Germline loops: CDR1 SGHNT, CDR2 YYREEE (reference sequence). The V gene end was trimmed by 3 bases and the J gene end by 3 bases; junction bases not matched to a gene: 8. This CDR3 reads CASSSGQPAKETQYF. The CDR3 nucleotides are TGTGCCAGCAGCTCGGGACAGCCAGCCAAAGAGACCCAGTACTTC.

V and J are TRBV28 and TRBJ2-7; D is undetermined. From germline, CDR1 is MDHEN and CDR2 SYDVKM. This CDR3 contains 13 residues. Between the trimmed V and J ends, which lost 6 bases and 5 bases, there was a span of 14 bases. CDR3 coding DNA: TGTGCCAGCAGAGAACAGCCCCGAGACGAGCAGTACTTC. Residues: CASREQPRDEQYF.

The chain uses TRBV6-6 and TRBJ2-1; TRBD2 matches 8 bases. The J segment lost 10 bases and the V segment lost 4 bases, leaving 12 bases of the junction unmatched. Germline-derived CDR1 and CDR2 are MNHNY and SVGAGI (reference sequence). The CDR3 length is 15 residues. The DNA of the CDR3 is TGTGCCAGCAGTTCTCAACAGCGGGGGATAAGGGAGCAGTTCTTC. This translates into CASSSQQRGIREQFF.

The J gene is TRBJ2-1, the V gene TRBV15, with TRBD2 matching 7 bases. V shed 4 bases and J 5 bases; nucleotides not matched to a gene: 8. The CDR3 has 15 residues. CDR1 and CDR2 from the germline V gene are LNHNV and YYDKDF (reference sequence). In DNA form, the CDR3 reads TGTGCCACCAGCACCCTACGGGGGGATAACAATGAGCAGTTCTTC. This sequence encodes CATSTLRGDNNEQFF.

A remark on this clone: In the same sample, other DNA sequences code for this CDR3. The chain is built from TRBV5-1 and TRBJ2-1; D is perhaps TRBD1 or TRBD2 (5 bases each). In germline, CDR1 is SGHRS, CDR2 YFSETQ. The CDR3 runs to 15 residues. V was trimmed by 0 bases and J by 0 bases, leaving 7 bases between them. The CDR3 region has the DNA TGCGCCAGCAGCTTGGCAGGGAGCTCCTACAATGAGCAGTTCTTC. Its translation: CASSLAGSSYNEQFF.

The chain carries TRBV20-1 and TRBJ2-1; D call uncertain. The CDR3 is 11 amino acids. V dropped 1 base and J dropped 8 bases, with 6 bases sitting between them. In germline, CDR1 is DFQATT, CDR2 SNEGSKA (reference sequence). CDR3 nucleotides: TGCAGTGCTAGAGTTGTGGATGAGCAGTTCTTC. Protein sequence: CSARVVDEQFF.

This clone was picked up one time. The chain has TRBV28 and TRBJ2-2; TRBD2 matches 10 bases. V gave up 6 bases and J gave up 3 bases; unmatched junction bases: 7. The CDR3 spans 16 residues. The germline V gene has CDR1 MDHEN and CDR2 SYDVKM. CDR3 DNA sequence: TGTGCCAGCAGACGAAGCGGGGGGGCTTACACCGGGGAGCTGTTTTTT. It yields the protein CASRRSGGAYTGELFF.

This clone was counted once. The V call is TRBV6-6, the J call TRBJ1-1; possible D gene TRBD1, 5 bases. There are 13 residues in the CDR3. V was pared by 5 bases and J by 1 base, with 8 bases between. Germline lookup yields CDR1 MNHNY and CDR2 SVGAGI (reference sequence). The CDR3 spells CASSRQQNTEAFF. CDR3 sequence (DNA): TGTGCCAGCAGTCGACAGCAGAACACTGAAGCTTTCTTT.

This sequence joins TRBV14 and TRBJ1-4; D might be TRBD1 (6 bases). The CDR3 has 16 residues. Trimming took off 4 bases at V and 7 bases at J, with 19 bases between the two ends. The germline CDR1 and CDR2 sequences are SGHDN and FVKESK. The CDR3 here is CASSRRNGGGGEKLFF. The CDR3 nucleotides are TGTGCCAGCAGCCGGAGGAACGGGGGCGGCGGTGAAAAACTGTTTTTT.

J is TRBJ2-5 and V is TRBV6-1; 9 bases match TRBD2. CDR3 length: 14 residues. Per germline, CDR1 MNHNS and CDR2 SASEGT. After removal of 10 bases from V and 4 bases from J, the junction contained 10 bases not matched to a gene. The chain's CDR3 is CATSRGGEVETQYF. The CDR3 DNA reads TGTGCCACCTCTCGCGGGGGGGAGGTAGAGACCCAGTACTTC.

On this clone itself: Relative to the germline gene, one junction end is altered; a read error may explain this. The chain combines TRBV10-2 with TRBJ2-1; the D is unclear. The germline V gene has CDR1 WSHSY and CDR2 SAAADI. The CDR3 length is 13 residues. The CDR3: CASTETAYNEQFF. The CDR3 DNA reads TGCGCCAGCACTGAGACTGCTTACAATGAGCAGTTCTTC.

The rearrangement joins TRBV30 to TRBJ2-7; 7 nucleotides match TRBD1. The V gene's germline CDR1 is GTSNPN and CDR2 SVGIG (reference sequence). The CDR3 is 15 amino acids. With V trimmed by 1 base and J by 0 bases, 6 bases remained unmatched. The CDR3 region has the DNA TGTGCCTGGAGTGAACGCAGGGGGAGCTCCTACGAGCAGTACTTC. Residues: CAWSERRGSSYEQYF.

The chain couples TRBV28 to TRBJ1-1, with 8 bases aligning to TRBD1. The length of the CDR3 is 11 residues. V lost 7 bases, J lost 10 bases, and 5 bases stayed unmatched. Per germline, CDR1 MDHEN and CDR2 SYDVKM. The CDR3 loop reads CASTQGAVAFF. The DNA for the CDR3 is TGTGCCAGCACCCAGGGGGCTGTAGCTTTCTTT. The full variable domain, its missing parts supplied by reference TRBV28 and TRBJ1-1, is DVKVTQSSRYLVKRTGEKVFLECVQDMDHENMFWYRQDPGLGLRLIYFSYDVKMKEKGDIPEGYSVSREKKERFSLILESASTNQTSMYLCASTQGAVAFFGQGTRLTVV.

V usage is TRBV9 and J usage is TRBJ2-2, with D tentatively TRBD1 (6 bases). The V gene's germline CDR1 is SGDLS and CDR2 YYNGEE. The CDR3 spans 17 residues. V dropped 1 base and J dropped 5 bases, with 18 bases sitting between them. The CDR3: CASSVKQGIMSTGELFF. CDR3 nucleotides: TGTGCCAGCAGCGTAAAGCAGGGGATAATGAGTACCGGGGAGCTGTTTTTT.

This chain connects TRBV5-1 to TRBJ2-2; no definite D call. Germline V gene sequence: CDR1 SGHRS, CDR2 YFSETQ. V gave up 4 bases and J gave up 5 bases, with 12 bases separating them. The CDR3 spans 14 residues. CDR3 nucleotide sequence: TGCGCCAGCAGCCAAGAAACAGTTACCGGGGAGCTGTTTTTT. This codes for CASSQETVTGELFF.

The chain employs TRBV2 and TRBJ1-4; D is unclear. CDR1 SNHLY and CDR2 FYNNEI come from the germline V gene. There are 15 residues in the CDR3. With 7 bases removed from V and 5 bases from J, the gap between germline ends came to 17 bases. The CDR3 is CASTIGRARNEKLFF. CDR3 coding DNA: TGTGCCAGCACTATTGGTCGAGCTCGGAATGAAAAACTGTTTTTT.

The genes are TRBV4-3 and TRBJ2-7; D not certain. The V end lost 0 bases, the J end lost 0 bases, and 12 bases lay between the germline ends. CDR3 length equals 16 residues. Germline V lookup: CDR1 LGHNA, CDR2 YSLEER. CDR3 sequence: CASSQDYGGTSYEQYF. The CDR3 DNA is TGCGCCAGCAGCCAAGATTACGGCGGAACCTCCTACGAGCAGTACTTC.

The chain is built from TRBV29-1 and TRBJ2-7; D ambiguous. Trimming pared 4 bases from V and 6 bases from J, leaving 13 bases between. The germline V gene has CDR1 SQVTM and CDR2 ANQGSEA. This CDR3 spans 12 amino acids. CDR3 sequence: CSVVEGLSEQYF. The CDR3 nucleotides read TGCAGCGTTGTTGAAGGGTTGAGCGAGCAGTACTTC.

The chain is built from TRBV28 and TRBJ2-7; 9 positions agree with TRBD1. CDR3 size: 15 residues. Trimming took 5 bases from V and 3 from J; bases not matched to a gene: 8. The germline V gene encodes CDR1 MDHEN and CDR2 SYDVKM. CDR3 region: CASSRRRDRVYEQYF. The DNA for the CDR3 is TGTGCCAGCAGTCGTCGCCGGGACAGGGTCTACGAGCAGTACTTC.

The rearrangement links TRBV7-2 to TRBJ2-1, with no clear D. Germline V gene data show CDR1 as SGHTA and CDR2 as FQGNSA. This CDR3 contains 12 residues. The V and J ends lost 4 bases and 5 bases respectively, with 6 bases between them. The CDR3 loop is CASSSTDNEQFF. The CDR3 region has the DNA TGTGCCAGCAGCTCAACAGACAATGAGCAGTTCTTC.

The genes are TRBV2 and TRBJ1-2; 9 bases align to TRBD1. Germline loops: CDR1 SNHLY, CDR2 FYNNEI. This CDR3 comprises 16 residues. With 0 bases clipped from V and 4 bases from J, the junction kept 6 bases outside the gene matches. The CDR3 sequence: CASSEASGTGSYGYTF. The CDR3 region has the DNA TGTGCCAGCAGTGAAGCTTCCGGGACAGGGTCCTATGGCTACACCTTC.

The V and J genes are TRBV7-2 and TRBJ1-1; D call uncertain. The CDR3 runs 14 residues. V was cut by 3 bases and J by 3 bases, with 11 bases left in between. CDR1 and CDR2 (germline): SGHTA, FQGNSA. CDR3 nucleotide sequence: TGTGCCAGCAGCTTGAAACGAGGGTACACTGAAGCTTTCTTT. This encodes CASSLKRGYTEAFF.

Only one count was recorded for this clone. For the CDR3, the DNA is TGTGCCTGGAGTACGGTATACGAGCAGTACTTC. Translated: CAWSTVYEQYF. V is TRBV30 and J is TRBJ2-7; D not resolved. Per germline, CDR1 GTSNPN and CDR2 SVGIG (reference sequence). The CDR3 has 11 amino acids. The V gene lost 2 bases and the J gene lost 4 bases, with 6 bases spanning the gap.

This clone was recorded a few times. CDR3 region: CASSQEVNQPQHF. For the CDR3, the DNA is TGTGCCAGCTCACAAGAAGTCAATCAGCCCCAGCATTTT. The rearrangement uses TRBV18 and TRBJ1-5; no definite D call. Germline lookup yields CDR1 KGHSH and CDR2 LQKENI. V was clipped by 4 bases and J by 3 bases, with 7 bases between them. The CDR3 has 13 amino acids.

This chain uses TRBV6-5 with TRBJ1-3, with D perhaps TRBD1 (5 bases). The CDR3 totals 14 residues. Germline CDR1 is MNHEY and CDR2 is SVGAGI. Between the trimmed V and J ends, which lost 4 bases and 9 bases, there was a span of 16 bases. In nucleotides, the CDR3 is TGTGCCAGCAGTTTTGGAGGGGATGAAGGCACCATATATTTT. It yields the protein CASSFGGDEGTIYF.

The chain employs TRBV7-2 and TRBJ1-4; 9 nucleotides align to TRBD1. V dropped 1 base and J dropped 8; count of bases not matched to a gene: 8. The CDR3 loop spans 16 amino acids. The germline gives CDR1 SGHTA, CDR2 FQGNSA. The CDR3 region has the DNA TGTGCCAGCAGCTTAGGGGGTACAGGGGGCGGCGAAAAACTGTTTTTT. It is translated as CASSLGGTGGGEKLFF.

Remarks on this clone: This may stem from a read error, because a much larger clone lies one nucleotide away. As the CDR3 is not closed by the conserved phenylalanine or tryptophan, this likely results from a read error. The chain employs TRBV11-2 and TRBJ2-2; TRBD1 is a possible D gene (5 bases). Trimming stripped 2 bases from V and 4 bases from J, with 14 bases between. There are 16 residues in the CDR3. Germline lookup yields CDR1 SGHAT and CDR2 FQNNGV. CDR3 sequence (DNA): TGTGCCAGCAGCTTACCCGCAGGGCCGCGCACCGGGGAGCTGTTTCTT. As protein: CASSLPAGPRTGELFL.

This clone appeared a single time. The chain employs TRBV6-5 and TRBJ2-2, with D perhaps given as TRBD1 or TRBD2 (5 bases each). Trimming removed 6 bases at V and 1 base at J, with 12 bases between. The CDR3 runs to 15 residues. Germline V gene sequence: CDR1 MNHEY, CDR2 SVGAGI. The CDR3 DNA sequence: TGTGCCAGCAGCCAGACTACAGGGAACACCGGGGAGCTGTTTTTT. Residues: CASSQTTGNTGELFF.